The rows below give T cell receptor beta chains drawn from one sample of a study of blood T cell repertoires in COVID-19. The data were produced by immunoSEQ multiplex PCR, yet TCRdb's version contains in-frame clones alone and is incomplete. The repertoire consists of about 81,000 clones, with 84% occurring once and the leading ten covering around 13%. The sample comprised peripheral blood. These receptors were collected from a human donor in a cohort sampled during active COVID-19. CDR3s include the opening cysteine and the closing phenylalanine or tryptophan. Fields, in order: J gene, V gene, D gene, clone size, CDR3 DNA, CDR3 protein. D genes are given only for firm matches. Some rows mark clone size as missing; the rest say once, few, many or name a class of expanded clone.

j_call: TRBJ1-6
v_call: TRBV6-6
d_call: .
clone_size: .
cdr3_nt: TGTGCCAGCAGTTACCCATTGACAGAGAATAATTCACCCCTCCACTTT
cdr3_aa: CASSYPLTENNSPLHF

j_call: TRBJ2-3
v_call: TRBV5-6
d_call: .
clone_size: .
cdr3_nt: TGTGCCAGCAGCTTTTCTAAAGCGGGCCGTTATACGCAGTATTTT
cdr3_aa: CASSFSKAGRYTQYF

j_call: TRBJ2-1
v_call: TRBV18
d_call: .
clone_size: .
cdr3_nt: TGTGCCAGCTCACCTACTCTAGGATACAATGAGCAGTTCTTC
cdr3_aa: CASSPTLGYNEQFF

j_call: TRBJ1-5
v_call: TRBV28
d_call: TRBD1
clone_size: .
cdr3_nt: TGTGCCAGCAGTCAATTATACAGGGGTAGCAATCAGCCCCAGCATTTT
cdr3_aa: CASSQLYRGSNQPQHF

j_call: TRBJ1-2
v_call: TRBV6-5
d_call: .
clone_size: .
cdr3_nt: TGTGCCAGCACGTACAGGGCCGCAGGGTCCTATGGCTACACCTTC
cdr3_aa: CASTYRAAGSYGYTF

j_call: TRBJ2-7
v_call: TRBV5-5
d_call: TRBD1
clone_size: .
cdr3_nt: TGTGCCAGCAGCACGGACAGGGGGCTTTTTTACGAGCAGTACTTC
cdr3_aa: CASSTDRGLFYEQYF

j_call: TRBJ1-1
v_call: TRBV18
d_call: .
clone_size: .
cdr3_nt: TGTGCCAGCTCCTCGGACAGGAACACTGAAGCTTTCTTT
cdr3_aa: CASSSDRNTEAFF

j_call: TRBJ2-1
v_call: TRBV4-1
d_call: .
clone_size: .
cdr3_nt: TGCGCCAGCAGCCAAGTGGTAGAATCCTACAATGAGCAGTTCTTC
cdr3_aa: CASSQVVESYNEQFF

j_call: TRBJ2-3
v_call: TRBV7-3
d_call: TRBD1
clone_size: .
cdr3_nt: TGTGCCAGCAGCTTTGACAGGGGGCAGAGTACGCAGTATTTT
cdr3_aa: CASSFDRGQSTQYF

j_call: TRBJ2-3
v_call: TRBV18
d_call: .
clone_size: .
cdr3_nt: TGTGCCAGCTCACGGCTACAGGCGACAGCTCGATCGCCCACAGATACGCAGTATTTT
cdr3_aa: CASSRLQATARSPTDTQYF

j_call: TRBJ2-1
v_call: TRBV28
d_call: TRBD2
clone_size: .
cdr3_nt: TGTGCCACGATCTCTGACGGGGGGGCCTCGGATGAGCAGTTCTTC
cdr3_aa: CATISDGGASDEQFF

j_call: TRBJ1-2
v_call: TRBV19
d_call: TRBD1
clone_size: .
cdr3_nt: TGTGCCAGTAGCCCTTTGGACAGGGCGAGGGCTCATGGCTACACCTTC
cdr3_aa: CASSPLDRARAHGYTF

j_call: TRBJ2-3
v_call: TRBV7-9
d_call: .
clone_size: .
cdr3_nt: TGTGCCAGCAGATTCTTCCCAGATACGCAGTATTTT
cdr3_aa: CASRFFPDTQYF

j_call: TRBJ2-3
v_call: TRBV5-6
d_call: .
clone_size: .
cdr3_nt: TGTGCCAGCAGCTTGCGAGATACGCAGTATTTT
cdr3_aa: CASSLRDTQYF

j_call: TRBJ1-1
v_call: TRBV29-1
d_call: .
clone_size: once
cdr3_nt: TGCAGCGCTGCGGGGGACTCGGTGGGGAACACTGAAGCTTTCTTT
cdr3_aa: CSAAGDSVGNTEAFF

j_call: TRBJ2-5
v_call: TRBV29-1
d_call: TRBD1
clone_size: .
cdr3_nt: TGCAGCGTTAACAGGGGAATGAGCCAAGAGACCCAGTACTTC
cdr3_aa: CSVNRGMSQETQYF

j_call: TRBJ1-1
v_call: TRBV15
d_call: .
clone_size: .
cdr3_nt: TGTGCCACCAGCAGAGAACCAGGGCTGAACACTGAAGCTTTCTTT
cdr3_aa: CATSREPGLNTEAFF

j_call: TRBJ1-1
v_call: TRBV28
d_call: .
clone_size: once
cdr3_nt: TGTGCCAGCAGCCAGGACAGTCTAGCTGAAGCTTTCTTT
cdr3_aa: CASSQDSLAEAFF

j_call: TRBJ2-7
v_call: TRBV18
d_call: .
clone_size: .
cdr3_nt: TGTGCCAGCTCATCAATACAGGGACCCTACGAGCAGTACTTC
cdr3_aa: CASSSIQGPYEQYF

j_call: TRBJ2-7
v_call: TRBV27
d_call: TRBD1
clone_size: .
cdr3_nt: TGTGCCAGCAGTCCCCGGGACAGAGAACCGCAGTACTTC
cdr3_aa: CASSPRDREPQYF

j_call: TRBJ2-7
v_call: TRBV5-1
d_call: TRBD2
clone_size: .
cdr3_nt: TGCGCCAGCAGCTGGGAGGGTGAGCAGTACTTC
cdr3_aa: CASSWEGEQYF

j_call: TRBJ2-7
v_call: TRBV3-1/TRBV3-2
d_call: .
clone_size: .
cdr3_nt: TGTGCCAGCAGCCCCGGGACTTCTTACGAGCAGTACTTC
cdr3_aa: CASSPGTSYEQYF

j_call: TRBJ1-2
v_call: TRBV7-8
d_call: TRBD1
clone_size: .
cdr3_nt: TGTGCCAGCAGCCCAGACAGGGGGCCGACCCTTAACTATGGCTACACCTTC
cdr3_aa: CASSPDRGPTLNYGYTF

j_call: TRBJ2-1
v_call: TRBV7-2
d_call: TRBD2
clone_size: .
cdr3_nt: TGTGCCAGCAGCTTAGTTAGCGGGGGGTTATTAAGTCAGTTCTTC
cdr3_aa: CASSLVSGGLLSQFF

j_call: TRBJ2-7
v_call: TRBV3-1/TRBV3-2
d_call: .
clone_size: .
cdr3_nt: TGTGCCAGCAGCCAAGCTCCGAGAACCTACGAGCAGTACTTC
cdr3_aa: CASSQAPRTYEQYF

j_call: TRBJ1-1
v_call: TRBV3-1/TRBV3-2
d_call: .
clone_size: .
cdr3_nt: TGTGCCAGCAGCCAAGATCTGCGAATGAACACTGAAGCTTTCTTT
cdr3_aa: CASSQDLRMNTEAFF

j_call: TRBJ1-1
v_call: TRBV7-9
d_call: .
clone_size: .
cdr3_nt: TGTGCCAGCAGCGTCACTCCTCCGTCAGGGGAGCGGCGCACTGAAGCTTTCTTT
cdr3_aa: CASSVTPPSGERRTEAFF

j_call: TRBJ1-5
v_call: TRBV15
d_call: .
clone_size: .
cdr3_nt: TGTGCCACCAGCAGAAAGAGGGGTGGGGGGCAGCCCCAGCATTTT
cdr3_aa: CATSRKRGGGQPQHF

j_call: TRBJ1-6
v_call: TRBV7-3
d_call: .
clone_size: .
cdr3_nt: TGTGCCAGCAGCGTATACAGGGACTCACCCCTCCACTTT
cdr3_aa: CASSVYRDSPLHF

j_call: TRBJ2-3
v_call: TRBV5-1
d_call: TRBD2
clone_size: .
cdr3_nt: TGCGCCAGCAGCTCTAGCGGGGGGGTCCTAGATACGCAGTATTTT
cdr3_aa: CASSSSGGVLDTQYF

j_call: TRBJ1-2
v_call: TRBV7-2
d_call: .
clone_size: .
cdr3_nt: TGTGCCAGCAGCCCTCGGGGGGTCGTGGAGTATGGCTACACCTTC
cdr3_aa: CASSPRGVVEYGYTF